A selection of T cell receptor beta chains follows, all from one sample in a study of early T cells in non-severe SARS-CoV-2 infection. One entry per CDR3 protein, called by TCRdb with MiXCR from the 5' RACE reads. The sample includes tens of thousands of distinct CDR3 sequences, around 6.3% of them seen just once. Sequencing was performed on whole blood, taken at baseline. These receptors were taken from an adult who was a healthcare worker with PCR-confirmed SARS-CoV-2 infection or an uninfected control (not recorded which). Both conserved end residues are part of each CDR3. Each record gives: clone size, V gene, D gene, J gene, CDR3 DNA, CDR3 protein. D genes are given only for firm matches. Clone size is given for some rows only: seen once, a few or many times, or a class if the clone is expanded.

many	TRBV6-6	TRBD1	TRBJ2-3	TGTGCCACCCGGGACAGTTTTACAGATACGCAGTATTTT	CATRDSFTDTQYF
.	TRBV20-1	TRBD2	TRBJ2-1	TGCAGTGCAAGGACTAGCGGGAGGGGGGCATACAATGAGCAGTTCTTC	CSARTSGRGAYNEQFF
.	TRBV29-1	.	TRBJ1-3	TGCAGCGTTGTTGTGGGCAGCTCTGGAAACACCATATATTTT	CSVVVGSSGNTIYF
.	TRBV7-3	.	TRBJ2-2	TGTGCCAGCAGGAGAAGGGGGAACACCGGGGAGCTGTTTTTT	CASRRRGNTGELFF
many	TRBV7-3	.	TRBJ1-6	TGTGCCAGCAGCCTCGACAGGACTTCACCCCTCCACTTT	CASSLDRTSPLHF
.	TRBV7-2	.	TRBJ2-3	TGTGCCAGCAGCCTAAGGGGTGGGATACCCACAGATACGCAGTATTTT	CASSLRGGIPTDTQYF
.	TRBV20-1	TRBD1	TRBJ1-2	TGCAGTGCTAGTCATGGGACAGGGAGCGGCTACACCTTC	CSASHGTGSGYTF
many	TRBV7-3	TRBD2	TRBJ2-1	TGTGCCAGCAGCCGGTCTCAACTAGCGTACAATGAGCAGTTCTTC	CASSRSQLAYNEQFF
many	TRBV4-2	.	TRBJ2-3	TGTGCCAGCAGCCTCCCCACGGATACGCAGTATTTT	CASSLPTDTQYF
few	TRBV10-3	.	TRBJ2-7	TGTGCCATCAGTGAGTTTCAGGGTGCCTACGAGCAGTACTTC	CAISEFQGAYEQYF
.	TRBV7-2	.	TRBJ2-7	TGTGCCAGCAGCTACCGCCTCTCGACGACCTACGAGCAGTACTTC	CASSYRLSTTYEQYF
.	TRBV7-3	.	TRBJ2-7	TGTGCCAGCAGCCAGACCTCGGGGTACGAGCAGTACTTC	CASSQTSGYEQYF
.	TRBV14	.	TRBJ2-1	TGTGCCAGCAGCTGGGGGTCTACGGCCGATGAGCAGTTCTTC	CASSWGSTADEQFF
many	TRBV5-1	.	TRBJ2-1	TGCGCCAGCAGCACCGGGGGTACTGGTTACAATGAGCAGTTCTTC	CASSTGGTGYNEQFF
many	TRBV15	.	TRBJ2-3	TGTGCCACCAGCAGAGGTCAGGGGCTAGCGCAGTATTTT	CATSRGQGLAQYF
few	TRBV6-1	.	TRBJ1-2	TGTGCCAGCAGTGAAAGAGGGGACGCGGCTTACTATGGCTACACCTTC	CASSERGDAAYYGYTF
.	TRBV4-3	.	TRBJ2-2	TGCGCCAGCAGCCAAGCCATCGCTGGTGGCGGGGAGCTGTTTTTT	CASSQAIAGGGELFF
many	TRBV27	TRBD1	TRBJ2-2	TGTGCCAGCAGGACAGGGTTCCGGGAGCTGTTTTTT	CASRTGFRELFF
many	TRBV2	.	TRBJ2-4	TGTGCCAGCAGTGAAAGGGGCAGGGTAAACATTCAGTACTTC	CASSERGRVNIQYF